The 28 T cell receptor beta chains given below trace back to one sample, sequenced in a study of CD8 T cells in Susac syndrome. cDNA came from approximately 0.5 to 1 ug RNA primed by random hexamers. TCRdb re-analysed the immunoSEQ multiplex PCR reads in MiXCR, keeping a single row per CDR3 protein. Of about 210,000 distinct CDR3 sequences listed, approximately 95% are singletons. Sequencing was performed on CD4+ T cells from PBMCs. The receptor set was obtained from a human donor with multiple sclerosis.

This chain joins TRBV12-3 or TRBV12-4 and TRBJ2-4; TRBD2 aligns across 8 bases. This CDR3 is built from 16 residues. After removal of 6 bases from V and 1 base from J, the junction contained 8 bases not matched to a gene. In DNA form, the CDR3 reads TGTGCCAGCAGGGATAGCGGGAAAGGGGCCAAAAACATTCAGTACTTC. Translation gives CASRDSGKGAKNIQYF.

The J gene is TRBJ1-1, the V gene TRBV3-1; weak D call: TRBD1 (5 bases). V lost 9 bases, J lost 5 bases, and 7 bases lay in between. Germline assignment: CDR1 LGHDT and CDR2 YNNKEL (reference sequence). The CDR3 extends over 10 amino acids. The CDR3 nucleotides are TGTGCCAGTCAGGGTACTGAAGCTTTCTTT. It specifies CASQGTEAFF.

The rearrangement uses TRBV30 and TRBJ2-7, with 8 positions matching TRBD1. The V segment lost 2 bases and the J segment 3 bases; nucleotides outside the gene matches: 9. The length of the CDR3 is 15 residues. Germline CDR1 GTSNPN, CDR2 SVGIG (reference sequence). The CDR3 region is CAWSRPGQAYYEQYF. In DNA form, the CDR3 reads TGTGCCTGGAGTCGCCCGGGACAGGCTTACTACGAGCAGTACTTC.

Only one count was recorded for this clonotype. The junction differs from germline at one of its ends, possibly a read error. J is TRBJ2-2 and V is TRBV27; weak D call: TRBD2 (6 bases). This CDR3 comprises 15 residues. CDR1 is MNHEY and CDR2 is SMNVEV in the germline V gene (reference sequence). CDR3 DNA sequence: TGTGCCAGCAATTTACGGGCAGACGGGGGCGGGGAGCTGTTTTTT. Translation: CASNLRADGGGELFF.

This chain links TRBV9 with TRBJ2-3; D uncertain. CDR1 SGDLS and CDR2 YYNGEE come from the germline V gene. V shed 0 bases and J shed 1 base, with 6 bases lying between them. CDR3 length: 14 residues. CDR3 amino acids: CASSVVAGTDTQYF. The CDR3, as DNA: TGTGCCAGCAGCGTAGTGGCCGGCACAGATACGCAGTATTTT.

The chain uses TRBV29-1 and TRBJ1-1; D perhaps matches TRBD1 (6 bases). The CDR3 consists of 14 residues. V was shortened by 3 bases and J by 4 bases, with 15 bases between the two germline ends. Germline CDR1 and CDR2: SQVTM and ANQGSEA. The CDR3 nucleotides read TGCAGCGTTGACGCCCAGGGGTTGGGCACTGAAGCTTTCTTT. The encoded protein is CSVDAQGLGTEAFF.

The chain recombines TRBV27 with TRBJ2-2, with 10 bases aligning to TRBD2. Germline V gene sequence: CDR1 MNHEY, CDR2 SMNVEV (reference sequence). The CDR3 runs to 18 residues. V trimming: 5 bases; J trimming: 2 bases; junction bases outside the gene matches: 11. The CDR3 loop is CASSILTGLADNTGELFF. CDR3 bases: TGTGCCAGCAGTATCCTCACCGGACTAGCGGATAACACCGGGGAGCTGTTTTTT.

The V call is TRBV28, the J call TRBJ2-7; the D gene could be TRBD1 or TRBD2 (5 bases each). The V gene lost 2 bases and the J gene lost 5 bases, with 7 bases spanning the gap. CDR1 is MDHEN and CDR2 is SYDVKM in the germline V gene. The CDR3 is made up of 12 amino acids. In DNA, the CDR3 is TGTGCCAGCAGTTTACGGGGCCACGAGCAGTACTTC. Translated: CASSLRGHEQYF.

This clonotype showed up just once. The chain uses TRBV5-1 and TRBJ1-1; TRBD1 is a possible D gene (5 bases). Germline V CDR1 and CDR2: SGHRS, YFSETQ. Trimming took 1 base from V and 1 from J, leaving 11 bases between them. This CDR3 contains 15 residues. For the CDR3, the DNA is TGCGCCAGCAGCTTGACGGGACGCTCGAACACTGAAGCTTTCTTT. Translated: CASSLTGRSNTEAFF. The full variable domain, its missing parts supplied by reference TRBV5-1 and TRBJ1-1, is KAGVTQTPRYLIKTRGQQVTLSCSPISGHRSVSWYQQTPGQGLQFLFEYFSETQRNKGNFPGRFSGRQFSNSRSEMNVSTLELGDSALYLCASSLTGRSNTEAFFGQGTRLTVV.

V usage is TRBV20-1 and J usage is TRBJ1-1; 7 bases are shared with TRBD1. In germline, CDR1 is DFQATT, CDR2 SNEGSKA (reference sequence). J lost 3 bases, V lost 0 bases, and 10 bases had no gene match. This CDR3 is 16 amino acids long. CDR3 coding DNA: TGCAGTGCTAGAGATTTGGCAGGGGGATCGTACACTGAAGCTTTCTTT. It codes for CSARDLAGGSYTEAFF.

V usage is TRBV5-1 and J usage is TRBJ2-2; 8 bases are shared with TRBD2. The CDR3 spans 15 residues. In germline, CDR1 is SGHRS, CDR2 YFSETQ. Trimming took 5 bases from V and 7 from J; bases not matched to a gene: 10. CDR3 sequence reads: CASRTDSGTDGELFF. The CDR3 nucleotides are TGCGCCAGCAGAACCGATAGCGGGACGGACGGGGAGCTGTTTTTT.

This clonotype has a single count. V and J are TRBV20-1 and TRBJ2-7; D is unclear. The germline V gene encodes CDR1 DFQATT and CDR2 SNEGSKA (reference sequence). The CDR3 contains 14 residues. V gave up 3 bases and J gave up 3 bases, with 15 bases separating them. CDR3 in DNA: TGCAGTGCTAGGTTAGCAGAACGGCTCTACGAGCAGTACTTC. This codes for CSARLAERLYEQYF.

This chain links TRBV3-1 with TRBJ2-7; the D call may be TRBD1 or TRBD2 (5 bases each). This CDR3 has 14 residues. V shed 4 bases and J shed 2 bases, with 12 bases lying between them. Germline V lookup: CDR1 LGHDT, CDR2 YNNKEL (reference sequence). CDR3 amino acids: CASSLGTAAYEQYF. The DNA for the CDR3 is TGTGCCAGCAGCCTTGGGACGGCCGCCTACGAGCAGTACTTC.

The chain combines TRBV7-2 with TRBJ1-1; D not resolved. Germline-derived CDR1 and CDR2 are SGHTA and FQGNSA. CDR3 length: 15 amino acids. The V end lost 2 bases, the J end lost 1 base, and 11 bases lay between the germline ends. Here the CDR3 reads CASSLKPVENTEAFF. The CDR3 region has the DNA TGTGCCAGCAGCTTAAAGCCGGTGGAGAACACTGAAGCTTTCTTT.

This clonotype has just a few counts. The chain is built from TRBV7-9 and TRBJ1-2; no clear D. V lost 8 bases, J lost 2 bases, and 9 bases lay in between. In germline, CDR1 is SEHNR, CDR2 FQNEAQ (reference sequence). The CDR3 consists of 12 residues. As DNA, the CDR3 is TGTGCCAGCTCGGCCGGAAACTATGGCTACACCTTC. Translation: CASSAGNYGYTF.

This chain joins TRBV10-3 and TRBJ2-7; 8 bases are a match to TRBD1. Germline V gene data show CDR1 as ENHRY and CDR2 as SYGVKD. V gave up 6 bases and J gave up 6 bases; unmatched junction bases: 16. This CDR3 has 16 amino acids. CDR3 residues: CAIRDSTGQDMVEQYF. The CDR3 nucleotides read TGTGCCATCAGGGACAGTACGGGACAGGACATGGTCGAGCAGTACTTC.

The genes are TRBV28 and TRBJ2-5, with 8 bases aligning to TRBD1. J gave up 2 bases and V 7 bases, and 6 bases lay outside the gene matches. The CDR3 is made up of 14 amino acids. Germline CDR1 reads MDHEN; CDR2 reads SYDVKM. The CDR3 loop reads CASKRTGWQETQYF. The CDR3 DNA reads TGTGCCAGCAAGAGGACAGGGTGGCAAGAGACCCAGTACTTC.

The CDR3 DNA follows: TGTGCCAGCAGCCGCTGGACTAGCGGCAACACAGATACGCAGTATTTT. This codes for CASSRWTSGNTDTQYF. The chain couples TRBV5-6 to TRBJ2-3, with 10 bases lining up with TRBD2. With V trimmed by 4 bases and J by 2 bases, 7 bases remained unmatched. CDR3 length: 16 amino acids. Germline V gene data show CDR1 as SGHDT and CDR2 as YYEEEE. The full variable domain, completed using reference TRBV5-6 and TRBJ2-3, is DAGVTQSPTHLIKTRGQQVTLRCSPKSGHDTVSWYQQALGQGPQFIFQYYEEEERQRGNFPDRFSGHQFPNYSSELNVNALLLGDSALYLCASSRWTSGNTDTQYFGPGTRLTVL.

CDR3 in DNA: TGTGCCAGCAGTTCCCCCCTGGGGCAGGGGCCCTACGAGCAGTACTTC. Amino acid sequence: CASSSPLGQGPYEQYF. The chain uses TRBV12-3 or TRBV12-4 and TRBJ2-7; weak D call: TRBD1 (6 bases). This CDR3 region has 16 residues. Trimming removed 4 bases from V and 2 bases from J, with 18 bases in between.

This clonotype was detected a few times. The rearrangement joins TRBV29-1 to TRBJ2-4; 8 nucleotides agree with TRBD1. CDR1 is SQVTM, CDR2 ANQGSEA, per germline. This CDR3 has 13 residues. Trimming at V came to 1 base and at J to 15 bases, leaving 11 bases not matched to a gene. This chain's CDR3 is CSVEVGGGRGPYF. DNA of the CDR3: TGCAGCGTTGAAGTGGGAGGTGGCAGGGGGCCGTACTTC.

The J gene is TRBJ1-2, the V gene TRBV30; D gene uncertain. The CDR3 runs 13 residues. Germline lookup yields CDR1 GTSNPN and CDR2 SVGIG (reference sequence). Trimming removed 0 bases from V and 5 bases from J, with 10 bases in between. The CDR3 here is CAWSVRDLYGYTF. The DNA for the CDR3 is TGTGCCTGGAGTGTACGGGATCTTTATGGCTACACCTTC.

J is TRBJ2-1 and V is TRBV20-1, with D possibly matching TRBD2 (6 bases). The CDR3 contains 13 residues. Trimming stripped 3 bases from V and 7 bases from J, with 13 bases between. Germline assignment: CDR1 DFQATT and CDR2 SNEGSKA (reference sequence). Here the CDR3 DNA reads TGCAGTGCTAGCTCCGACGGAGGGAATGAGCAGTTCTTC. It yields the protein CSASSDGGNEQFF.

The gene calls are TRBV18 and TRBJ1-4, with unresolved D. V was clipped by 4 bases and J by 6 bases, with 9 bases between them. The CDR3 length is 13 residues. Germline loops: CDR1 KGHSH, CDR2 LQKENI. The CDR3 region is CASSLPGDEKLFF. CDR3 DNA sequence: TGTGCCAGCTCACTGCCGGGCGATGAAAAACTGTTTTTT. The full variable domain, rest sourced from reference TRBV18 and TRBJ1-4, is NAGVMQNPRHLVRRRGQEARLRCSPMKGHSHVYWYRQLPEEGLKFMVYLQKENIIDESGMPKERFSAEFPKEGPSILRIQQVVRGDSAAYFCASSLPGDEKLFFGSGTQLSVL.

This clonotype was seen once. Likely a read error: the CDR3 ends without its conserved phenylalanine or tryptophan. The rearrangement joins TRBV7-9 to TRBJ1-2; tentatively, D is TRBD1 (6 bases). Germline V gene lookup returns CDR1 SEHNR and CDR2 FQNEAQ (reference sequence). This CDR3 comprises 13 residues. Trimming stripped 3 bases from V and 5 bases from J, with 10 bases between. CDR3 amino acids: CASSLSGAYGYTS. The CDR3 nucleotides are TGTGCCAGCAGCTTGTCGGGGGCGTATGGCTACACCTCC.

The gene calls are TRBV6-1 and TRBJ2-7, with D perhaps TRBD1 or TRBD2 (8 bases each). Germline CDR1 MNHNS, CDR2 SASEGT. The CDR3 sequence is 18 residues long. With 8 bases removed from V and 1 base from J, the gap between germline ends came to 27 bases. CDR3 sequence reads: CASGRQGSRLASSYEQYF. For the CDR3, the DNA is TGTGCCAGCGGGCGACAGGGGTCCCGACTAGCGTCTTCCTACGAGCAGTACTTC.

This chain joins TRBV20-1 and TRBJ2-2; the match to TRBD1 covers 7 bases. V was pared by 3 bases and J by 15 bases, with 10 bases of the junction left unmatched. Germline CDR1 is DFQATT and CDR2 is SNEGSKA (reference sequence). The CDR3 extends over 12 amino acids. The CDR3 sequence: CSASRQGRPMFF. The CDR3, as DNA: TGCAGTGCTAGTAGACAGGGCCGCCCAATGTTTTTT.

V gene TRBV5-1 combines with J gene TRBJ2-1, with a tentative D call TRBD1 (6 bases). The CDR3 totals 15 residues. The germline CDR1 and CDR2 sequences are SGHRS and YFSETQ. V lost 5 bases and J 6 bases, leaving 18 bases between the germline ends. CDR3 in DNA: TGCGCCAGCAGGCCGACAGGCCTAGGGGGCAATGAGCAGTTCTTC. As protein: CASRPTGLGGNEQFF.

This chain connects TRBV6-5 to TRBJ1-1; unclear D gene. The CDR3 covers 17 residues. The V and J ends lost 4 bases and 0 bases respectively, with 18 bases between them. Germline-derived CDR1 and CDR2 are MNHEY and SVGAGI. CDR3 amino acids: CASSSERAFLLNTEAFF. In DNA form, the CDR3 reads TGTGCCAGCAGTTCTGAGAGGGCGTTCCTCTTGAACACTGAAGCTTTCTTT.